The present entry profiles one T cell receptor beta chain with its context. As yet, its antigen is unknown. TCR beta was sequenced from blood CD8+ and CD4+ T cells. Random hexamers were used to reverse transcribe about 0.45 to 1 ug of RNA. MiXCR, applied by TCRdb to the immunoSEQ multiplex PCR reads, yields one record per CDR3 protein. The sample includes 120,000 or so distinct CDR3 sequences, more than 90% of them seen just once. The source of the sample is a study of CD8 T cells in Susac syndrome. Whole-study findings and limits: Total CD8+ and CD8+ TEMRA repertoires contained 15 to 20 and five Susac-specific public clones, respectively. Peak Susac CD8+ clonal expansion occurred in TEMRA cells and active patients. A relatively small number of individuals underwent TCR sequencing and HLA analysis.

The sequenced sample consisted of CD8+ T cells from PBMCs. The sequence was obtained from a human donor with Susac syndrome.

CDR3 sequence (DNA): TGTGCCAGCATTGTAACCAGGGAAGGCCGTCAGCCCCAGCATTTT. This gives the protein CASIVTREGRQPQHF. This chain links TRBV21-1 with TRBJ1-5. TRBV21-1 is deemed a pseudogene. The CDR3 runs 15 residues.